This T cell receptor (beta chain) was found in a study of T cells after yellow fever vaccination. Regarding the study as a whole: Highly abundant clonotypes carried over from the bulk population could end up in FACS-sorted repertoires as contaminants. Clonotypes appearing in both CD4 and CD8 compartments existed, and their share was small. The study found a weaker secondary response that peaked faster, day 5 versus 15.

Template switching by 5'RACE produced TCR cDNA, adding a universal primer site and UMIs. MiXCR, run by TCRdb on the 5' RACE reads, gives a single entry per CDR3 protein. The repertoire holds fewer than 450,000 distinct CDR3 sequences, with roughly 4% as singletons. This clonotype has just a few counts. Its target is not known. The source was PBMCs, collected 5 days after the yellow fever booster vaccination. The sequence was collected from a young man who received the YFV17D yellow fever vaccine.

The CDR3 protein is CASSPRGGPGNTIYF. The CDR3 region has the DNA TGCGCCAGCAGCCCCAGAGGAGGGCCTGGAAACACCATATATTTT. This chain joins TRBV4-3 and TRBJ1-3; no definite D call. The V end lost 4 bases, the J end lost 2 bases, and 12 bases lay between the germline ends. CDR3 length equals 15 residues. CDR1 and CDR2 from the germline V gene are LGHNA and YSLEER.